The 2 T cell receptor beta chains below come from one sample, sequenced in a study of CD8 T cells in ankylosing spondylitis. Overall study results and limits: Made up of under 10 highly homologous variants, a TCR beta motif appeared characteristic of ankylosing spondylitis blood.

TCRdb re-analysed the 5' RACE reads in MiXCR, keeping a single row per CDR3 protein. The sample holds roughly 350,000 distinct CDR3 sequences, 7.5% to 9% seen once. No antigen has been assigned to these receptors. Material: blood, either unsorted or a sorted T cell fraction (not recorded which). These TCRs come from a male donor with ankylosing spondylitis.

This clonotype was seen a handful of times. CDR3 in amino acids: CASRTSGISRDNEQFF. CDR3 coding DNA: TGTGCCAGCCGGACTAGCGGGATCAGCCGGGACAATGAGCAGTTCTTC. This chain links TRBV27 with TRBJ2-1; 12 bases fit TRBD2. Germline V gene lookup returns CDR1 MNHEY and CDR2 SMNVEV (reference sequence). The CDR3 runs 16 residues. V lost 8 bases, J lost 5 bases, and 10 bases stayed unmatched.

This chain links TRBV20-1 with TRBJ1-5; D gene uncertain. The CDR3 loop spans 14 amino acids. Trimming removed 5 bases at V and 1 base at J, with 12 bases between. CDR1 DFQATT and CDR2 SNEGSKA come from the germline V gene (reference sequence). CDR3 nucleotides: TGCAGTGCTCCCGGGCCGGGGAGCAATCAGCCCCAGCATTTT. It codes for CSAPGPGSNQPQHF.